This T cell receptor (beta chain) appears in the sequencing data of a study of CD8 T cells in Susac syndrome. This clonotype was observed a few times. The RNA, roughly 0.45 to 1 ug, was put through reverse transcription using random hexamers. Across 54 Vbeta and 13 Jbeta, immunoSEQ multiplex PCR amplified TCR beta CDR3. One entry per CDR3 protein, called by TCRdb with MiXCR from the immunoSEQ multiplex PCR reads. The sample gives hundreds of thousands of distinct CDR3 sequences, almost 85% of which show up once; around 0.2% is in the top ten. Trimming cost V 5 bases and J 0 bases, with 11 bases left between them. CDR1 and CDR2 (germline): SEHNR, FQNEAQ (reference sequence). This CDR3 region has 14 residues.

Sequenced sample: CD8+ T cells from PBMCs. The origin of this receptor is a human donor with multiple sclerosis. The J gene is TRBJ2-7, the V gene TRBV7-9; no reliable D call. The CDR3 DNA follows: TGTGCCAGCAGCCTCGACATCACCTCCTACGAGCAGTACTTC. It yields the protein CASSLDITSYEQYF.